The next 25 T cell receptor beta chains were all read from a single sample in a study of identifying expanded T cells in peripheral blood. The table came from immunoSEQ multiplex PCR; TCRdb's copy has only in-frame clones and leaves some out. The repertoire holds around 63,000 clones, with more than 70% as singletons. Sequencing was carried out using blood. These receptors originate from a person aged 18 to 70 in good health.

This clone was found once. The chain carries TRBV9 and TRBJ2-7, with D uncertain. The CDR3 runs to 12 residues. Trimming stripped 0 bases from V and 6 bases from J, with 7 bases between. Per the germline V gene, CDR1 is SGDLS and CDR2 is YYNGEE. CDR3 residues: CASSVAEGEQYF. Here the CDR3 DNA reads TGTGCCAGCAGCGTAGCTGAAGGCGAGCAGTACTTC.

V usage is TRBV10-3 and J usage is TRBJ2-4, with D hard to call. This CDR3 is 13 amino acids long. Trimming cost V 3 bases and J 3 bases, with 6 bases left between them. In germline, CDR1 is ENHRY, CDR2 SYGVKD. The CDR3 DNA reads TGTGCCATCAGTGACGGCGGCAAAAACATTCAGTACTTC. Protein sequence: CAISDGGKNIQYF.

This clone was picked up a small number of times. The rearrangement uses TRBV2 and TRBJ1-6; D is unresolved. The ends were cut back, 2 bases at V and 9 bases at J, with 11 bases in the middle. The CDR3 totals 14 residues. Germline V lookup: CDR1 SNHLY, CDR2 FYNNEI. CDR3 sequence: CASSERGPGSPLHF. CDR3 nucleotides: TGTGCCAGCAGTGAACGCGGGCCCGGTTCACCCCTCCACTTT.

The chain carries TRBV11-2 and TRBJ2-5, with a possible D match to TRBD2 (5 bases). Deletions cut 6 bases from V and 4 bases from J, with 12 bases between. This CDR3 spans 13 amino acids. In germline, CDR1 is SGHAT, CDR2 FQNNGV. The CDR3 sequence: CASSILVPETQYF. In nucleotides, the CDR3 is TGTGCCAGCAGTATACTAGTTCCAGAGACCCAGTACTTC.

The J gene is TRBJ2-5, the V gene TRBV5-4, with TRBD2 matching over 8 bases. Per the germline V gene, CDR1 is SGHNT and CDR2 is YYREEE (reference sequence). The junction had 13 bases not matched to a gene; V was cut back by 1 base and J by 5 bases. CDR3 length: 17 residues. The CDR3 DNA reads TGTGCCAGCAGCTTGTCGATCGGGGGGGCAGTTCAGGAGACCCAGTACTTC. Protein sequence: CASSLSIGGAVQETQYF.

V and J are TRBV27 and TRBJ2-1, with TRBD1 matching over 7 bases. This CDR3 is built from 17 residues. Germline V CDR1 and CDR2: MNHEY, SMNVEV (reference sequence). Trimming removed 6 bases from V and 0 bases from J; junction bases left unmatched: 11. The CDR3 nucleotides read TGTGCCAGCAGCCCTACAGGGGCCACCATCTCCTACAATGAGCAGTTCTTC. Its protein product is CASSPTGATISYNEQFF.

The CDR3 loop is CASSYRLNTGELFF. The DNA of the CDR3 is TGTGCCAGCAGTTACCGGCTGAACACCGGGGAGCTGTTTTTT. The chain uses TRBV6-5 and TRBJ2-2; the D is unclear. Trimming pared 2 bases from V and 1 base from J, leaving 5 bases between. The CDR3 loop spans 14 amino acids. From germline, CDR1 is MNHEY and CDR2 SVGAGI.

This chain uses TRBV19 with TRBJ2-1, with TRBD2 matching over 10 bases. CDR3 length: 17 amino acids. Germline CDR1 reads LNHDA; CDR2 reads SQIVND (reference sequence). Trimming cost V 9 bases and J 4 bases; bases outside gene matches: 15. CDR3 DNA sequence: TGTGCCAGAGTATGGGGTACTCTAGCGGGGGAGTACAATGAGCAGTTCTTC. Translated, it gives CARVWGTLAGEYNEQFF.

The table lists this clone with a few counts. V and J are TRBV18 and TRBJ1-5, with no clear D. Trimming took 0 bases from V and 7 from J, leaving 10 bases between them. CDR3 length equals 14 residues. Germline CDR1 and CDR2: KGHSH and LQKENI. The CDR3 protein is CASSPPFADQPQHF. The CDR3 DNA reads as TGTGCCAGCTCACCACCTTTTGCCGACCAGCCCCAGCATTTT.

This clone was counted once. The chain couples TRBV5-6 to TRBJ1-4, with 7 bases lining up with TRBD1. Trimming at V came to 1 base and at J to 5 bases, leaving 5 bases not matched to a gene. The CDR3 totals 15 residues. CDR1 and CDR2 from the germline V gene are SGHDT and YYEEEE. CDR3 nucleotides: TGTGCCAGCAGCTTGCGGGACAGTAGAAATGAAAAACTGTTTTTT. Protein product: CASSLRDSRNEKLFF.

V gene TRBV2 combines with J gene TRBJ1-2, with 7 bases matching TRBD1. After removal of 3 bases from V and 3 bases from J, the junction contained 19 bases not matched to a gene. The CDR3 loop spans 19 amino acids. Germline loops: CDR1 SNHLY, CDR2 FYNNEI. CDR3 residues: CASSEPSGTEDQWDYGYTF. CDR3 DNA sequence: TGTGCCAGCAGTGAGCCCTCCGGGACAGAAGACCAATGGGACTATGGCTACACCTTC.

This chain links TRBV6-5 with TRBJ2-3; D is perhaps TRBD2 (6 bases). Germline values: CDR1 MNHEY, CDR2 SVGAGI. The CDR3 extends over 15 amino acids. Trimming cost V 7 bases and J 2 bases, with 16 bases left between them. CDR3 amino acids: CASTAGGTHTDTQYF. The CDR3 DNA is TGTGCCAGCACCGCCGGGGGTACACACACAGATACGCAGTATTTT.

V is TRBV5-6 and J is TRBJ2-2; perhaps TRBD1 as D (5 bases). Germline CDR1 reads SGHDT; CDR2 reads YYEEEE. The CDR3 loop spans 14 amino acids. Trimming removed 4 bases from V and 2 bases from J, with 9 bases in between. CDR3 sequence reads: CASSLTANTGELFF. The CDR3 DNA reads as TGTGCCAGCAGCCTGACAGCCAACACCGGGGAGCTGTTTTTT.

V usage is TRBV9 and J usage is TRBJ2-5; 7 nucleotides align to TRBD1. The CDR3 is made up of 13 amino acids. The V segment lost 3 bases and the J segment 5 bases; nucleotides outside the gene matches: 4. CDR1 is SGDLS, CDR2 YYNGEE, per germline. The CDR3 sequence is CASSGQGEETQYF. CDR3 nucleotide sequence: TGTGCCAGCAGCGGACAGGGCGAGGAGACCCAGTACTTC.

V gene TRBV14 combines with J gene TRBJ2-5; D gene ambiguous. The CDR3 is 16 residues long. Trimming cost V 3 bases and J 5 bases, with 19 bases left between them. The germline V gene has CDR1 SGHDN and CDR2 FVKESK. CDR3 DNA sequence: TGTGCCAGCAGCCAGCCCGACTTTCCCCTTGCGGAGACCCAGTACTTC. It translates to CASSQPDFPLAETQYF.

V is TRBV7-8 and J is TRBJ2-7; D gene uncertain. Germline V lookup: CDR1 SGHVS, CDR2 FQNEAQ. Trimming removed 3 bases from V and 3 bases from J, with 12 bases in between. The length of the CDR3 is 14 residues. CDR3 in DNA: TGTGCCAGCAGCTTTAACGATCTTCTCTACGAGCAGTACTTC. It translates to CASSFNDLLYEQYF. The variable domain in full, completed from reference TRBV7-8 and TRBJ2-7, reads GAGVSQSPRYKVAKRGQDVALRCDPISGHVSLFWYQQALGQGPEFLTYFQNEAQLDKSGLPSDRFFAERPEGSVSTLKIQRTQQEDSAVYLCASSFNDLLYEQYFGPGTRLTVT.

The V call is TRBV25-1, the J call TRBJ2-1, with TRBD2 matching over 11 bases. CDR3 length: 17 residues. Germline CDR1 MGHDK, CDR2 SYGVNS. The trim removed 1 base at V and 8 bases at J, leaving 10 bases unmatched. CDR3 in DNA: TGTGCCAGCAGTGAATTAGCGCTAGCGGGAGGTGGGTATGAGCAGTTCTTC. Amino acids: CASSELALAGGGYEQFF.

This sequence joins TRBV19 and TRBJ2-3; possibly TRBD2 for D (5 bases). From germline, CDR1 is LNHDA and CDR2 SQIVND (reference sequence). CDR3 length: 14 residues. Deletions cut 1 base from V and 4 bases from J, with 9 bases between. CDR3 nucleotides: TGTGCCAGTAGTATAGTTGAGGGCCCAGATACGCAGTATTTT. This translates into CASSIVEGPDTQYF.

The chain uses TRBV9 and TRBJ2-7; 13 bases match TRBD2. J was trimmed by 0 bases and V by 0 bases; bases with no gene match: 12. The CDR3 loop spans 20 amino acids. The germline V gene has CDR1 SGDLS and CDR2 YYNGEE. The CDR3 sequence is CASSVDPGTSGGASSYEQYF. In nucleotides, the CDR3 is TGTGCCAGCAGCGTAGACCCCGGTACTAGCGGGGGGGCCAGCTCCTACGAGCAGTACTTC. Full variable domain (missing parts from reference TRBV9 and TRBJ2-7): DSGVTQTPKHLITATGQRVTLRCSPRSGDLSVYWYQQSLDQGLQFLIQYYNGEERAKGNILERFSAQQFPDLHSELNLSSLELGDSALYFCASSVDPGTSGGASSYEQYFGPGTRLTVT.

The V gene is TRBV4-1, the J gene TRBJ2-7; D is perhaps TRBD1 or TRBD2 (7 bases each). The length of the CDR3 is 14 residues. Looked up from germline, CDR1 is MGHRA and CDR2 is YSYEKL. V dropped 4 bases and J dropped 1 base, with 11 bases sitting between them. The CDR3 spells CASSPRGGSYEQYF. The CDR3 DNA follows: TGCGCCAGCAGCCCCAGGGGGGGGTCCTACGAGCAGTACTTC.

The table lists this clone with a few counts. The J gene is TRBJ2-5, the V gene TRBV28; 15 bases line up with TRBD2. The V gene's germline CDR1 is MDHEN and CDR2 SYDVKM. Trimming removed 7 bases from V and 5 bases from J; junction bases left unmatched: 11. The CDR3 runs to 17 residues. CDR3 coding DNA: TGTGCCAGCACCGAAAATCCAGGGACTAGCGGGGGGGAGACCCAGTACTTC. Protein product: CASTENPGTSGGETQYF.

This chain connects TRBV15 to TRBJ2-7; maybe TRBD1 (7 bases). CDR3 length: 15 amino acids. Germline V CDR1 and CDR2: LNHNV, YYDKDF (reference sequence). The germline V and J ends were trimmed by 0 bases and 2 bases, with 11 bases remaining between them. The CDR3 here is CATSRDQGGPYEQYF. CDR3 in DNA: TGTGCCACCAGCAGAGATCAGGGGGGCCCCTACGAGCAGTACTTC. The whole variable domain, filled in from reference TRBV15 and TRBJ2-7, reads DAMVIQNPRYQVTQFGKPVTLSCSQTLNHNVMYWYQQKSSQAPKLLFHYYDKDFNNEADTPDNFQSRRPNTSFCFLDIRSPGLGDTAMYLCATSRDQGGPYEQYFGPGTRLTVT.

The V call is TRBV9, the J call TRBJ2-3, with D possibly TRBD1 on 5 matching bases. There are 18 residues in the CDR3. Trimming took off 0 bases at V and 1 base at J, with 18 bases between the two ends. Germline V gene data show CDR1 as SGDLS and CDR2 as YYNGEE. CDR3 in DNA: TGTGCCAGCAGCGTAGCCCCGTATTCGCAGGGCCGCACAGATACGCAGTATTTT. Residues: CASSVAPYSQGRTDTQYF.

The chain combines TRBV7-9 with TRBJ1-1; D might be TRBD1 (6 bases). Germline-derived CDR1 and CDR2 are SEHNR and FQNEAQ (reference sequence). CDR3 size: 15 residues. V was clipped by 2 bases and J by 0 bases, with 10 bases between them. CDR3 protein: CASSLRSGVNTEAFF. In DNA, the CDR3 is TGTGCCAGCAGCTTACGGTCAGGGGTGAACACTGAAGCTTTCTTT.

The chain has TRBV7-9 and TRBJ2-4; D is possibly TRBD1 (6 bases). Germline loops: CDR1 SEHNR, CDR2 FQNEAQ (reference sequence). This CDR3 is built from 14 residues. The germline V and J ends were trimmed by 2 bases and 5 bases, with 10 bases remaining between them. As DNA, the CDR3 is TGTGCCAGCAGCTTACGGGACAACGAAAACATTCAGTACTTC. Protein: CASSLRDNENIQYF.